The present TCR beta chain was sequenced within a study of cytomegalovirus exposure and HLA in healthy donors. PCR was performed using 60 Vbeta and 13 Jbeta primers. Data came from immunoSEQ multiplex PCR; TCRdb stores just in-frame clones and leaves some out. The table lists 77,000 or so clones, approximately 75% of them singletons. Trimming removed 1 base from V and 6 bases from J; junction bases left unmatched: 5. From germline, CDR1 is SGHKS and CDR2 YYEKEE (reference sequence). The CDR3 totals 14 residues. This clone came up a few times. This TCR came from a middle-aged woman in good health and CMV-seronegative. Sequenced: PBMCs. The rearrangement uses TRBV5-5 and TRBJ2-7, with 9 nucleotides matching TRBD1. The CDR3 nucleotides read TGTGCCAGCAGCTTGTCGGGGACAGGGAGCGAGCAGTACTTC. Amino acid sequence: CASSLSGTGSEQYF. Variable domain in full (rest from reference TRBV5-5 and TRBJ2-7): DAGVTQSPTHLIKTRGQQVTLRCSPISGHKSVSWYQQVLGQGPQFIFQYYEKEERGRGNFPDRFSARQFPNYSSELNVNALLLGDSALYLCASSLSGTGSEQYFGPGTRLTVT.